The 27 T cell receptor beta chains presented below share a single source sample, sequenced in a study of shared clonotypes between healthy human individuals. Data came from immunoSEQ multiplex PCR; TCRdb stores just in-frame clones and leaves some out. The table has roughly 2,000,000 clones, roughly 93% seen once. Naive CD8 cells lacked CD45RO, underwent positive selection for CCR7 and left out terminally differentiated effector memory CD45RA+ cells. The sequencing input was naive CD8+ T cells from PBMCs. The source of these receptors is a man aged 18 to 29 in good health. Some clones in this sample may be carry-over from other donors' samples.

This chain links TRBV27 with TRBJ2-3; D perhaps matches TRBD2 (6 bases). The CDR3 consists of 16 residues. V dropped 1 base and J dropped 1 base, with 12 bases sitting between them. From germline, CDR1 is MNHEY and CDR2 SMNVEV (reference sequence). DNA of the CDR3: TGTGCCAGCAGTTTATGGGGGGACGGCCGCACAGATACGCAGTATTTT. Protein: CASSLWGDGRTDTQYF.

This clone has only one observation. The CDR3 is CASSLLAGVPDTQYF. The CDR3, as DNA: TGCGCCAGCAGCCTCCTAGCGGGAGTACCGGATACGCAGTATTTT. The V and J genes are TRBV4-1 and TRBJ2-3; 10 bases fit TRBD2. The CDR3 runs to 15 residues. Germline lookup yields CDR1 MGHRA and CDR2 YSYEKL. Losses at the gene ends were 4 bases for V and 6 bases for J; bases not matched to a gene: 7.

A single count supports this clone. The chain employs TRBV6-1 and TRBJ1-2; D ambiguous. Germline CDR1 and CDR2: MNHNS and SASEGT. The length of the CDR3 is 15 residues. Deletions cut 2 bases from V and 3 bases from J, with 13 bases between. CDR3 nucleotide sequence: TGTGCCAGCAGTGAACTGGCAGAACACTACTATGGCTACACCTTC. It specifies CASSELAEHYYGYTF.

This clone came up once. V usage is TRBV11-2 and J usage is TRBJ1-2, with 7 bases lining up with TRBD1. The CDR3 runs to 12 residues. Germline-derived CDR1 and CDR2 are SGHAT and FQNNGV. J was trimmed by 8 bases and V by 5 bases; bases with no gene match: 5. The CDR3 here is CASSPGTAGYTF. The DNA of the CDR3 is TGTGCCAGCAGCCCCGGGACAGCCGGCTACACCTTC.

This chain uses TRBV4-2 with TRBJ2-1, with D perhaps TRBD1 (5 bases). The CDR3 contains 14 residues. V dropped 1 base and J dropped 10 bases, with 14 bases sitting between them. CDR1 and CDR2 from the germline V gene are LGHNA and YNFKEQ. The CDR3 here is CASSQVRSTEEQFF. CDR3 sequence (DNA): TGTGCCAGCAGCCAAGTTAGATCGACAGAAGAGCAGTTCTTC.

The J gene is TRBJ2-7, the V gene TRBV4-2; TRBD1 matches at 7 bases. The CDR3 extends over 13 amino acids. J lost 4 bases, V lost 2 bases, and 2 bases had no gene match. Germline V gives CDR1 LGHNA, CDR2 YNFKEQ. The CDR3 loop reads CASSQYRGYEQYF. CDR3 bases: TGTGCCAGCAGCCAATACAGGGGTTACGAGCAGTACTTC.

V usage is TRBV13 and J usage is TRBJ2-3; 12 bases are a match to TRBD2. J gave up 4 bases and V 4 bases, and 3 bases lay outside the gene matches. The germline CDR1 and CDR2 sequences are PRHDT and FYEKMQ (reference sequence). The CDR3 extends over 15 amino acids. The CDR3 loop reads CASSSRLAGADTQYF. The CDR3 DNA sequence: TGTGCCAGCAGCTCCCGACTAGCGGGGGCAGATACGCAGTATTTT.

The CDR3 sequence: CSVETPTGGRTDTQYF. The DNA of the CDR3 is TGCAGCGTAGAGACCCCGACAGGTGGTAGGACAGATACGCAGTATTTT. The gene calls are TRBV29-1 and TRBJ2-3; possible D gene TRBD1, 6 bases. The V gene's germline CDR1 is SQVTM and CDR2 ANQGSEA. CDR3 length: 16 amino acids. Trimming took off 6 bases at V and 3 bases at J, with 22 bases between the two ends.

This clone was detected only once. The chain links TRBV28 to TRBJ2-4, with D unclear. Deletions cut 5 bases from V and 0 bases from J, with 5 bases between. Germline CDR1 and CDR2: MDHEN and SYDVKM. This CDR3 has 13 amino acids. The DNA for the CDR3 is TGTGCCAGCAGTCTCTCAGCCAAAAACATTCAGTACTTC. Translation gives CASSLSAKNIQYF.

This chain joins TRBV5-6 and TRBJ2-7; the D gene is possibly TRBD1 (6 bases). CDR3 length equals 15 residues. Germline V gene lookup returns CDR1 SGHDT and CDR2 YYEEEE. Trimming took 2 bases from V and 0 from J, leaving 12 bases between them. Here the CDR3 reads CASSFFQGFSYEQYF. The CDR3 DNA sequence: TGTGCCAGCAGCTTTTTTCAGGGGTTCTCCTACGAGCAGTACTTC.

The rearrangement links TRBV5-6 to TRBJ2-6, with a weak D call TRBD2 (6 bases). The CDR3 runs to 16 residues. Germline V gene lookup returns CDR1 SGHDT and CDR2 YYEEEE. V was shortened by 4 bases and J by 0 bases, with 11 bases between the two germline ends. In DNA form, the CDR3 reads TGTGCCAGCAGCCCCTGGGGACTCTCTGGGGCCAACGTCCTGACTTTC. It specifies CASSPWGLSGANVLTF.

This chain connects TRBV11-2 to TRBJ2-6; no clear D. Germline CDR1 is SGHAT and CDR2 is FQNNGV. The CDR3 has 15 residues. V was cut by 7 bases and J by 4 bases, with 14 bases left in between. CDR3 nucleotides: TGTGCCAGCATCCCAATGGCCCTCGGGGCCAACGTCCTGACTTTC. It encodes CASIPMALGANVLTF.

This clone was seen a single time. This chain joins TRBV2 and TRBJ1-5; 8 nucleotides line up with TRBD1. Germline loops: CDR1 SNHLY, CDR2 FYNNEI. CDR3 length: 17 amino acids. V dropped 1 base and J dropped 1; count of bases not matched to a gene: 6. CDR3 DNA sequence: TGTGCCAGCAGTGAAGAAGTCGACAGGGGAAGCAATCAGCCCCAGCATTTT. Its protein product is CASSEEVDRGSNQPQHF.

This clone was seen only a few times. The J gene is TRBJ1-5, the V gene TRBV27, with 8 bases lining up with TRBD1. The germline V gene has CDR1 MNHEY and CDR2 SMNVEV (reference sequence). The CDR3 is 15 residues long. The V and J ends lost 5 bases and 6 bases, in that order; junction bases with no gene match: 9. CDR3 nucleotide sequence: TGTGCCAGCAGTCTCCTTCCAGGGGGCGGTCAGCCCCAGCATTTT. It encodes CASSLLPGGGQPQHF.

The chain uses TRBV4-2 and TRBJ2-7; 9 nucleotides match TRBD2. V shed 2 bases, J shed 1 base, and the junction held 6 bases outside the gene matches. Germline V gives CDR1 LGHNA, CDR2 YNFKEQ. This CDR3 contains 16 residues. The CDR3 sequence: CASSQPMTSGSYEQYF. The CDR3, as DNA: TGTGCCAGCAGCCAACCCATGACTAGCGGATCCTACGAGCAGTACTTC.

About this clone itself: Likely a read error: the CDR3 ends without its conserved phenylalanine or tryptophan. It is unclear where the CDR3 begins or ends on the DNA, so no DNA is shown, and the CDR3 is as TCRdb lists it. The rearrangement uses TRBV20-1 and TRBJ1-2; the tabulated D call, TRBD1, remains unverified against the DNA. The CDR3 comprises 10 residues, both ends counted. Germline CDR1 is DFQATT and CDR2 is SNEGSKA (reference sequence). The CDR3 here is CSAGTGPSSL.

The genes are TRBV7-2 and TRBJ2-7, with D unclear. Germline loops: CDR1 SGHTA, CDR2 FQGNSA. V was cut by 5 bases and J by 3 bases, with 14 bases left in between. This CDR3 has 14 residues. CDR3 amino acids: CASSPSPRFYEQYF. The CDR3 DNA reads TGTGCCAGCAGCCCTAGTCCCAGATTCTACGAGCAGTACTTC.

J is TRBJ2-7 and V is TRBV19, with 12 bases identical to TRBD1. The CDR3 spans 15 residues. Germline CDR1 LNHDA, CDR2 SQIVND (reference sequence). V trimming: 2 bases; J trimming: 5 bases; junction bases outside the gene matches: 4. Written as DNA, the CDR3 is TGTGCCAGTAGTATAAAAGGGACAGGGGGCAACGAGCAGTACTTC. Translation gives CASSIKGTGGNEQYF. Supplemented by reference TRBV19 and TRBJ2-7, the full variable domain reads DGGITQSPKYLFRKEGQNVTLSCEQNLNHDAMYWYRQDPGQGLRLIYYSQIVNDFQKGDIAEGYSVSREKKESFPLTVTSAQKNPTAFYLCASSIKGTGGNEQYFGPGTRLTVT.

The chain's CDR3 is CASSARGGATYNEQFF. The CDR3 DNA reads TGCGCCAGCAGCGCGAGGGGGGGGGCCACCTACAATGAGCAGTTCTTC. The gene calls are TRBV4-1 and TRBJ2-1; weak D call: TRBD2 (7 bases). Trimming stripped 5 bases from V and 2 bases from J, with 16 bases between. This CDR3 is built from 16 residues. The germline CDR1 and CDR2 sequences are MGHRA and YSYEKL.

This chain links TRBV14 with TRBJ1-1; D remains ambiguous. Deletions cut 1 base from V and 3 bases from J, with 12 bases between. Germline V lookup: CDR1 SGHDN, CDR2 FVKESK. The CDR3 length is 15 residues. The CDR3 region has the DNA TGTGCCAGCAGCCAAGTGGGGTACGGGGACACTGAAGCTTTCTTT. Translation gives CASSQVGYGDTEAFF. Based on the CDR3 plus reference TRBV14 and TRBJ1-1, the full variable domain is EAGVTQFPSHSVIEKGQTVTLRCDPISGHDNLYWYRRVMGKEIKFLLHFVKESKQDESGMPNNRFLAERTGGTYSTLKVQPAELEDSGVYFCASSQVGYGDTEAFFGQGTRLTVV.

The chain combines TRBV27 with TRBJ1-4; D gene uncertain. The CDR3 is 14 amino acids. In germline, CDR1 is MNHEY, CDR2 SMNVEV (reference sequence). V was clipped by 2 bases and J by 2 bases, with 6 bases between them. The CDR3 DNA reads TGTGCCAGCAGTTTAATAGGGACTAATGAAAAACTGTTTTTT. It is translated as CASSLIGTNEKLFF. The complete variable domain, with remaining parts taken from reference TRBV27 and TRBJ1-4, reads EAQVTQNPRYLITVTGKKLTVTCSQNMNHEYMSWYRQDPGLGLRQIYYSMNVEVTDKGDVPEGYKVSRKEKRNFPLILESPSPNQTSLYFCASSLIGTNEKLFFGSGTQLSVL.

This clone was counted a single time. This sequence joins TRBV28 and TRBJ1-1; D not certain. V gave up 2 bases and J gave up 4 bases, with 11 bases separating them. Germline CDR1 reads MDHEN; CDR2 reads SYDVKM. The CDR3 has 14 residues. CDR3 nucleotide sequence: TGTGCCAGCAGTTTAACCCCCCGGAGCACTGAAGCTTTCTTT. Encoded protein: CASSLTPRSTEAFF.

This chain connects TRBV11-3 to TRBJ2-1; 10 bases align to TRBD2. This CDR3 comprises 17 residues. The germline gives CDR1 SGHNT, CDR2 YENEEA. Losses at the gene ends were 1 base for V and 6 bases for J; bases not matched to a gene: 9. The CDR3 here is CASSLGGLADLSNEQFF. The CDR3 DNA sequence: TGTGCCAGCAGCTTAGGAGGACTAGCGGACCTCTCCAATGAGCAGTTCTTC.

This clone was seen once. The chain joins TRBV7-3 to TRBJ2-2; no clear D. The germline V and J ends were trimmed by 2 bases and 7 bases, with 11 bases remaining between them. This CDR3 is built from 14 residues. CDR1 and CDR2 from the germline V gene are SGHTA and FQGTGA. CDR3 amino acids: CASSLAVLVGELFF. In DNA, the CDR3 is TGTGCCAGCAGCTTAGCCGTCCTGGTCGGGGAGCTGTTTTTT.

The gene calls are TRBV6-4 and TRBJ2-1; D is perhaps TRBD2 (5 bases). Per germline, CDR1 MRHNA and CDR2 SNTAGT. The CDR3 totals 13 residues. V was pared by 3 bases and J by 7 bases, with 10 bases between. CDR3: CASSESRANEQFF. The CDR3 region has the DNA TGTGCCAGCAGTGAGTCGAGGGCGAATGAGCAGTTCTTC.

In its sample, this clone was seen once. The chain has TRBV9 and TRBJ2-7; possible D gene TRBD2, 6 bases. CDR1 and CDR2 (germline): SGDLS, YYNGEE. CDR3 length: 14 amino acids. Trimming shortened V by 1 base and J by 6 bases, and 14 bases separated the two germline ends. Here the CDR3 DNA reads TGTGCCAGCAGCGTAAATCCTAGCGTCAGCGAGCAGTACTTC. This codes for CASSVNPSVSEQYF. Supplemented by reference TRBV9 and TRBJ2-7, the full variable domain reads DSGVTQTPKHLITATGQRVTLRCSPRSGDLSVYWYQQSLDQGLQFLIQYYNGEERAKGNILERFSAQQFPDLHSELNLSSLELGDSALYFCASSVNPSVSEQYFGPGTRLTVT.

The chain joins TRBV7-9 to TRBJ2-1, with TRBD2 matching 8 bases. This CDR3 comprises 19 residues. V dropped 1 base and J dropped 5; count of bases not matched to a gene: 16. Germline V gene data show CDR1 as SEHNR and CDR2 as FQNEAQ (reference sequence). The CDR3 is CASSLGSWSGRTVDNEQFF. As DNA, the CDR3 is TGTGCCAGCAGCTTAGGCTCGTGGAGCGGGAGAACAGTTGACAATGAGCAGTTCTTC.